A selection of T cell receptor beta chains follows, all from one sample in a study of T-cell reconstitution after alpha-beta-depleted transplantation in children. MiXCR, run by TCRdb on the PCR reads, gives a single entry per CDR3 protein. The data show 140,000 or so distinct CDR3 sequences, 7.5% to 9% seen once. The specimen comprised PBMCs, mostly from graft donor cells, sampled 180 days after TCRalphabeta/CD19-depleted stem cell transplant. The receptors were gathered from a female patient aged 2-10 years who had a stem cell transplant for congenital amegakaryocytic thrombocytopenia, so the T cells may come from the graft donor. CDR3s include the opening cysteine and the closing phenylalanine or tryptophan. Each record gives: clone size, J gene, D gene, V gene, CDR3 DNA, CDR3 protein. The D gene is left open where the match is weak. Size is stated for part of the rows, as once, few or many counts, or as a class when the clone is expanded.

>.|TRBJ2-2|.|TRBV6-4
TGTGCCAGCAGTGACGAGACCACCGGGGAGCTGTTTTTT
CASSDETTGELFF
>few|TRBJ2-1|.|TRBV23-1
TGCGCCAGCAGGGCGAAGGGGGTAAAGGCCTCCTACAATGAGCAGTTCTTC
CASRAKGVKASYNEQFF
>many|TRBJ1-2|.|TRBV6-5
TGTGCCAGCAGCCGTGACAGTAATGACTACACCTTC
CASSRDSNDYTF
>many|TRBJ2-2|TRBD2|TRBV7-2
TGTGCCAGCAGCTGGGCCAGCGGGGGGGTCAGGTTCGGGGAGCTGTTTTTT
CASSWASGGVRFGELFF
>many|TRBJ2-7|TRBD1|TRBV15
TGTGCCACCAGCCGCCTTGGATGGACAGGGGATCGCGAGCAGTACTTC
CATSRLGWTGDREQYF
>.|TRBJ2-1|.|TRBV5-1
TGCGCCAGCAGCTTGGCTGGGGGACATACCTACAATGAGCAGTTCTTC
CASSLAGGHTYNEQFF
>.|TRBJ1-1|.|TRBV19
TGTGCCAGCACTGAGGAACAGGGTTATCGGACTGAAGCTTTCTTT
CASTEEQGYRTEAFF
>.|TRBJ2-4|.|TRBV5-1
TGCGCCGGCAGCTCTGGAGCAGGGAATCCTTCCAAAAACATTCAGTACTTC
CAGSSGAGNPSKNIQYF
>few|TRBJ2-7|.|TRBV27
TGTGCCAGCAGTTTATCTAAATCGGCAAGGGAAAGCTCCTACGAGCAGTACTTC
CASSLSKSARESSYEQYF
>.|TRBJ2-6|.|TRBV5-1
TGCGCCAGCAGCTCTGCTGGGGCCAACGTCCTGACTTTC
CASSSAGANVLTF
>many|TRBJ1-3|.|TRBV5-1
TGCGCCAGCAGCCCTGGTCCAGGACCTATCTCTGGAAACACCATATATTTT
CASSPGPGPISGNTIYF
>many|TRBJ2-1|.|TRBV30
TGTGCCTGGAGTGCTCAAAATGAGCAGTTCTTC
CAWSAQNEQFF
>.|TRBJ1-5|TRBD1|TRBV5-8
TGTGCCAGCAGCAGCGGACAGGGGTGGAATCAGCCCCAGCATTTT
CASSSGQGWNQPQHF
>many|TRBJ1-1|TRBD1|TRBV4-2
TGTGCCAGCAGCCAGGGGACAGGGGGGAGGGCTGAAGCTTTCTTT
CASSQGTGGRAEAFF
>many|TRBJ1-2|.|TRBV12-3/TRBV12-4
TGTGCCAGCAGTTTCTCCGGGAACTATGGCTACACCTTC
CASSFSGNYGYTF
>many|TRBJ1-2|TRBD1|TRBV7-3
TGTGCCAGCAGTGCGGACAGGGGGCGAATTAACTATGGCTACACCTTC
CASSADRGRINYGYTF
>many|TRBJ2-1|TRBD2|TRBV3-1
TGTGCCAGCAGCCTACCCCGGACTAGTTCTTCCAATGAGCAGTTCTTC
CASSLPRTSSSNEQFF
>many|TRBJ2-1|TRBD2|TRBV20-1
TGCAGTGCTAGCGGGGGGGGATACAATGAGCAGTTCTTC
CSASGGGYNEQFF
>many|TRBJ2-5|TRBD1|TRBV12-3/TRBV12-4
TGTGCCAGCAGTCCCTCGTTAGGGACAGGGGATGAAGAGACCCAGTACTTC
CASSPSLGTGDEETQYF
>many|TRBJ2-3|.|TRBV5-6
TGTGCCAGCAGCTTGGACCCTAGCACAGATACGCAGTATTTT
CASSLDPSTDTQYF
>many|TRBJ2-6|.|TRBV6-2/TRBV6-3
TGTGCCAGCAGTTGGAGCTCTGGGGCCAACGTCCTGACTTTC
CASSWSSGANVLTF
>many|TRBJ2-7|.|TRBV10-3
TGTGCCATCAGTGATTTCAGCTACGAGCAGTACTTC
CAISDFSYEQYF
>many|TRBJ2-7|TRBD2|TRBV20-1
TGCAGTGCTAGCGGGAGGGCCCACGAGCAGTACTTC
CSASGRAHEQYF
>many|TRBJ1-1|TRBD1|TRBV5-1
TGCGCCAGCAGCTTTAATCCGGGACAGAGGAACACTGAAGCTTTCTTT
CASSFNPGQRNTEAFF
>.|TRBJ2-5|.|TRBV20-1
.
CSASLFRGRETQYF
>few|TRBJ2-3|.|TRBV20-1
TGCAGTGCCAAGACATTTTCCCCCACAGATACGCAGTATTTT
CSAKTFSPTDTQYF
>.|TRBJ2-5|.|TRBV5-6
TGTGCCAGCAGCTTGTCGTCCCAGACCCAGTACTTC
CASSLSSQTQYF
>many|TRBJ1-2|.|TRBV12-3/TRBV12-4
TGTGCCAGCAGTTCAACCGGGGGCTACGGCTACACCTTC
CASSSTGGYGYTF
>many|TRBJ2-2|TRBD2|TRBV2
TGTGCCAGCAGTGAAATCCCGACTAGCTTCCGCACCGGGGAGCTGTTTTTT
CASSEIPTSFRTGELFF
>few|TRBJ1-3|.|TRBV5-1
TGCGCCAGCAGTCATCAGGGTAGTTCTGGAAACACCATATATTTT
CASSHQGSSGNTIYF
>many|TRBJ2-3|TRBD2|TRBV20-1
TGCAGTGCTAGAGATCAGGGACTAGCGGGAGGCACAGATACGCAGTATTTT
CSARDQGLAGGTDTQYF
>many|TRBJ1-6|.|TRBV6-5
TGTGCCACTGGGGGTTCACCCCTCCACTTT
CATGGSPLHF
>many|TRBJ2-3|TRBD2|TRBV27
TGTGCCAGCACCGCCGGGACTAGTGACACGGAAGATACGCAGTATTTT
CASTAGTSDTEDTQYF
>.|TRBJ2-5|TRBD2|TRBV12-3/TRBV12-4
TGTGCCAGCAGCGGGTGGGACTACAAAGTCCAAGAGACCCAGTACTTC
CASSGWDYKVQETQYF
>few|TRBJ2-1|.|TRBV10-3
TGTGCCATCAGTGGAAGCCGGAATGAGCAGTTCTTC
CAISGSRNEQFF
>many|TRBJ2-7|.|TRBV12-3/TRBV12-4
TGTGCCAGCAGTCTCCTCTGGGTAGCGAGAGACCAGCAGTACTTC
CASSLLWVARDQQYF
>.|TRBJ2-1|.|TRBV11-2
TGTGCCAGCAGCTGGGGCGAGTTCATCACCTACAATGAGCAGTTCTTC
CASSWGEFITYNEQFF
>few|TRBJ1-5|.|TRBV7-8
TGTGCCAGCAGCTTAGCCCGTTGGGGGCGAGGGCAGCCCCAGCATTTT
CASSLARWGRGQPQHF
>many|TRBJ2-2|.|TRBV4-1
TGCGCCAGCAGCCAAGAAGGGGTTGGTAACGGGGAGCTGTTTTTT
CASSQEGVGNGELFF
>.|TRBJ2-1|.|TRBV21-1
TGTGCCAGCAGTCGACAGGGCGACAATGAGCAGTTCTTC
CASSRQGDNEQFF
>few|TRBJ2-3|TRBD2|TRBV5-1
TGCGCCAGCAGCTTGGCCAGGACTAGCGGGGGGGACACAGATACGCAGTATTTT
CASSLARTSGGDTDTQYF
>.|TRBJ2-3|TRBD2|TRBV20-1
TGCAGTGCCATGCGACTAGCGGGAGCCGCAGATACGCAGTATTTT
CSAMRLAGAADTQYF
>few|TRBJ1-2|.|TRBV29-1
TGCAGCGTTTCCCTAGGGTATCTTTACACCTTC
CSVSLGYLYTF
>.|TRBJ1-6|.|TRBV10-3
TGTGCCATCAGTGAGTCTTGGGGGGGAGAAGATTCACCCCTCCACTTT
CAISESWGGEDSPLHF
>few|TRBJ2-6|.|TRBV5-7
TGTGCCAGCAGCTCCCGGAGTCTCGAGGCCAACGTCCTGACTTTC
CASSSRSLEANVLTF
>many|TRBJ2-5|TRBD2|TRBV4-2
TGTGCCAGCAGCCAAGGAGGGAGCGGGGATCGGGAGACCCAGTACTTC
CASSQGGSGDRETQYF
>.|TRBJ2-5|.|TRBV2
TGTGCCAGCAGTCGAGGGGGGGGAGAGACCCAGTACTTC
CASSRGGGETQYF
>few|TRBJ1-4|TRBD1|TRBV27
TGTGCCAGCAGCCTATCTAGGGACAGGGGTGAAAAACTGTTTTTT
CASSLSRDRGEKLFF
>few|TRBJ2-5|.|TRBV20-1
TGCGCGATCGCGGGCTATACCCAGGAGACCCAGTACTTC
CAIAGYTQETQYF
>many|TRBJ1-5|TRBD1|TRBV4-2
TGTGCCAGCAGCCACCTAGGGGACAGGGGTGGTCAGCCCCAGCATTTT
CASSHLGDRGGQPQHF
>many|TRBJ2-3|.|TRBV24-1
TGTGCCACCAGTGACCCCGGGAGAGCAGATACGCAGTATTTT
CATSDPGRADTQYF
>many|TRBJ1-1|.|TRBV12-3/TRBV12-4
TGTGCCAGCGACCCCGAAGGCAGTAAAGCTTTCTTT
CASDPEGSKAFF
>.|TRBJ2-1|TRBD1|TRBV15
TGTGCCACCAGCAGAGATTCAGGGACAGACTACGATGAGCAGTTCTTC
CATSRDSGTDYDEQFF
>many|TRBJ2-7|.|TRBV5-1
TGCGCCAGCAGCTTGGGGCAGGACTCCTACGAGCAGTACTTC
CASSLGQDSYEQYF